This TCR beta chain was captured in a study of radiotherapy plus CTLA-4 blockade in lung cancer. The CDR3 is 15 amino acids. Germline CDR1 reads SGHVS; CDR2 reads FQNEAQ. Unmatched junction bases numbered 5, after V lost 5 bases and J lost 0 bases. Libraries were prepared by immunoSEQ multiplex PCR; TCRdb keeps only in-frame clonotypes and omits some of them. The repertoire holds under 20,000 clones, with about 83% as singletons. Overall study findings and caveats: Early clonal dynamics of blood T cells, together with interferon-beta, were reported as the best response predictor.

On this clone: What it binds is not known.

V gene TRBV7-8 combines with J gene TRBJ2-3; 7 nucleotides agree with TRBD2. Sequenced material: peripheral blood, taken from a patient treated with radiotherapy plus ipilimumab. This sequence originates from a human donor with non-small cell lung cancer whose response to radiotherapy plus ipilimumab could not be evaluated. CDR3 nucleotides: TGTGCCAGCAGCGAGCGCGGGAGAAGCACAGATACGCAGTATTTT. Its protein is CASSERGRSTDTQYF.